This TCR beta chain was documented in a study of PD-1 blockade in classical Hodgkin lymphoma. Sequencing was performed with immunoSEQ multiplex PCR; in TCRdb, only in-frame clones are kept and a portion is missing. The sample contains 64,000 or so clones, about 90% of which appear only once. This clone has only one observation. Its antigen is still unknown. With V trimmed by 0 bases and J by 2 bases, 4 bases remained unmatched. The length of the CDR3 is 16 residues. Germline lookup yields CDR1 SGHTS and CDR2 YDEGEE. Study-level results: Relapsed/refractory patients reportedly had the lowest baseline TCR diversity, below newly diagnosed patients, who were below healthy donors.

Described time point: cycle 4 day 1 (C4D1), after less than 7 weeks of nivolumab. Exposure to brentuximab vedotin varied, and each patient had relapsed following autologous stem cell transplantation. The patients, who had relapsed/refractory classical Hodgkin lymphoma, achieved best responses of complete response, partial response or progressive disease. Source: peripheral blood mononuclear cells (PBMCs), taken before the fourth cycle of nivolumab. This chain links TRBV5-8 with TRBJ2-3; 9 bases match TRBD1. The TCR sequence derives from a human donor with classical Hodgkin lymphoma. The CDR3 loop is CASSLGGQGSTDTQYF. The CDR3 bases are TGTGCCAGCAGCTTGGGGGGACAGGGTTCCACAGATACGCAGTATTTT. Using reference TRBV5-8 and TRBJ2-3 for the parts outside the CDR3, the full variable domain is EAGVTQSPTHLIKTRGQQATLRCSPISGHTSVYWYQQALGLGLQFLLWYDEGEERNRGNFPPRFSGRQFPNYSSELNVNALELEDSALYLCASSLGGQGSTDTQYFGPGTRLTVL.